This T cell receptor beta chain was identified during a study of tumor and adjacent non-tumor tissue in lung cancer. On the study more broadly: There were about 12 adenocarcinoma, a couple of squamous cell carcinoma and 1 small cell lung cancer cases. General study points: Higher tumor TCR diversity was associated with shorter survival. Significantly higher TCR diversity was found in tumor than normal lung.

CDR1 is SGHRS, CDR2 YFSETQ, per germline. The germline V and J ends were trimmed by 1 base and 5 bases, with 15 bases remaining between them. The CDR3 runs 15 residues. The template was RNA from unsorted bulk tissue. Three rounds of nested PCR, following a modified ARM-PCR protocol, produced the TCRbeta library. Via MiXCR, TCRdb re-called the multiplex PCR reads, giving one row per CDR3 protein. The table lists tens of thousands of distinct CDR3 sequences, 75% to 90% of them singletons. About this clonotype: What it recognizes is unknown.

The source is a woman aged 50 to 60 with non-small cell lung cancer. The V and J genes are TRBV5-1 and TRBJ1-1; D perhaps matches TRBD1 (5 bases). The source material was lung tumor tissue. The CDR3 sequence: CASSLNRFGETEAFF. The CDR3 coding sequence is TGCGCCAGCAGCTTGAACAGGTTTGGGGAAACTGAAGCTTTCTTT.